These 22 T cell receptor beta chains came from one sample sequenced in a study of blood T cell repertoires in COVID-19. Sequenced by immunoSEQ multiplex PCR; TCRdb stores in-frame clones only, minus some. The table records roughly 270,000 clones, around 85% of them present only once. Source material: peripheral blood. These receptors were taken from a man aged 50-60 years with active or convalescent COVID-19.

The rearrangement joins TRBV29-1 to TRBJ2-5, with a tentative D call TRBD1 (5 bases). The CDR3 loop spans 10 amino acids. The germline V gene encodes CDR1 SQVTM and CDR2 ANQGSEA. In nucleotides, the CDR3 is TGCGGGGCATTCCAAGAGACCCAGTACTTC. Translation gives CGAFQETQYF.

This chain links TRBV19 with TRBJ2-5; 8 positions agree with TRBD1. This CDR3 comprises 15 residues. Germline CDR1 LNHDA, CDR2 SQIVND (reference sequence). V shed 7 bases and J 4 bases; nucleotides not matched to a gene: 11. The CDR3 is CASTSTGARRETQYF. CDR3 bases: TGTGCCAGTACCTCGACAGGGGCGAGGCGAGAGACCCAGTACTTC.

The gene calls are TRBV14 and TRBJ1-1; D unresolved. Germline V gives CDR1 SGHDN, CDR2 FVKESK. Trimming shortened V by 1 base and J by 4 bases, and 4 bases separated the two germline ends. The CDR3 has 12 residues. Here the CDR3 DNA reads TGTGCCAGCAGCCAAGGTAGCACTGAAGCTTTCTTT. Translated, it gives CASSQGSTEAFF.

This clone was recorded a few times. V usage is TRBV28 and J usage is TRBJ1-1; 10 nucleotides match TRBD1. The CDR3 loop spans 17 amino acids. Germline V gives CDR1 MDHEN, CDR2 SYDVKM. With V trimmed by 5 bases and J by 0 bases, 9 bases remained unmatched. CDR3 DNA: TGTGCCAGCAGTGTACCGGGACAGGGGACTTTGAACACTGAAGCTTTCTTT. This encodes CASSVPGQGTLNTEAFF.

In nucleotides, the CDR3 is TGTGCCAGCAGTAGGAGACAGGGGATGGGCGGGGAGCTGTTTTTT. Translated: CASSRRQGMGGELFF. The V gene is TRBV27, the J gene TRBJ2-2; 8 bases line up with TRBD1. Germline V gene data show CDR1 as MNHEY and CDR2 as SMNVEV (reference sequence). The CDR3 consists of 15 residues. V was clipped by 5 bases and J by 7 bases; unmatched bases: 9.

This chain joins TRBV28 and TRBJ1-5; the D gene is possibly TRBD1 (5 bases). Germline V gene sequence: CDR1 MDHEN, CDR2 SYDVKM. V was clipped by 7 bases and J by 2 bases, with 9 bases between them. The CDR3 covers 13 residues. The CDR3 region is CASKGRGNQPQHF. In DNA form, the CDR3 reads TGTGCCAGCAAGGGCAGGGGCAATCAGCCCCAGCATTTT. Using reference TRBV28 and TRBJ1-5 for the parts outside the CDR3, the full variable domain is DVKVTQSSRYLVKRTGEKVFLECVQDMDHENMFWYRQDPGLGLRLIYFSYDVKMKEKGDIPEGYSVSREKKERFSLILESASTNQTSMYLCASKGRGNQPQHFGDGTRLSIL.

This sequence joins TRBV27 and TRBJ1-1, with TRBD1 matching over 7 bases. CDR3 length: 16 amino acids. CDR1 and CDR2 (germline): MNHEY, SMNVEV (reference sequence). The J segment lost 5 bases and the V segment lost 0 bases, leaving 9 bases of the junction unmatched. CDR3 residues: CASSLSTGFPTTEAFF. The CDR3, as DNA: TGTGCCAGCAGTTTATCGACAGGGTTTCCCACAACTGAAGCTTTCTTT.

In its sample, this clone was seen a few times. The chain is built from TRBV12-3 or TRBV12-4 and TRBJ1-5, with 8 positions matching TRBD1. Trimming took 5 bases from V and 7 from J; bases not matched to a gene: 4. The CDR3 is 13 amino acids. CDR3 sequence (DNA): TGTGCCAGCAGTCAGGGGGCGCGACAGCCCCAGCATTTT. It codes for CASSQGARQPQHF.

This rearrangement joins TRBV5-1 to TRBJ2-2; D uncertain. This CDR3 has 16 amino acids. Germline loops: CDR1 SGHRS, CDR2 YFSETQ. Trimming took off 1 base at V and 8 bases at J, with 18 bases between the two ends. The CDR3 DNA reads TGCGCCAGCAGCTTGTCTCAAAACCAGTTGACTGGGGAGCTGTTTTTT. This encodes CASSLSQNQLTGELFF.

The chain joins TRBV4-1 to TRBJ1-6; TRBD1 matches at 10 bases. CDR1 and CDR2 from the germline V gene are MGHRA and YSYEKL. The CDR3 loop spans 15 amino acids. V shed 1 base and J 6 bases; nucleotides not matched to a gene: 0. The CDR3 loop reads CASSQGTGGNSPLHF. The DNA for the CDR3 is TGCGCCAGCAGCCAAGGGACAGGGGGTAATTCACCCCTCCACTTT.

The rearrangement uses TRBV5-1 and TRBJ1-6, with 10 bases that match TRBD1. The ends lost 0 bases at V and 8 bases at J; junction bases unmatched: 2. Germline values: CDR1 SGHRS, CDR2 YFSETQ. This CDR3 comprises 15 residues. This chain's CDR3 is CASSLVGQGDSPLHF. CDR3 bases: TGCGCCAGCAGCTTGGTAGGACAGGGGGATTCACCCCTCCACTTT.

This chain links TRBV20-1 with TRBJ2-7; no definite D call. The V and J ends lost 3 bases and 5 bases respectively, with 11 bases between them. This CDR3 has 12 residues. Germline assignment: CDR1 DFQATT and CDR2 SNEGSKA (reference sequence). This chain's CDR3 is CSASWVSNEQYF. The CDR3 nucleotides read TGCAGTGCTAGTTGGGTTAGCAACGAGCAGTACTTC.

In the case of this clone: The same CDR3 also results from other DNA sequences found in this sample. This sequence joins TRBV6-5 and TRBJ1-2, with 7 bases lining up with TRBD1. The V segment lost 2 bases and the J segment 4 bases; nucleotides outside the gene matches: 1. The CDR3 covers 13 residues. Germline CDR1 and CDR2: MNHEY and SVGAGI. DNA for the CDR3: TGTGCCAGCAGTTACCGGGACAGCTATGGCTACACCTTC. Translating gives CASSYRDSYGYTF.

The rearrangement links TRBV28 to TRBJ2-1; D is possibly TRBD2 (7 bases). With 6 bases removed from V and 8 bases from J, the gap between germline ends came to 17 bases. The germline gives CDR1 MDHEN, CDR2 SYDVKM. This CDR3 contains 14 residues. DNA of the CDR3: TGTGCCAGCAGAACACTAGGGGGGGCTCATGAGCAGTTCTTC. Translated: CASRTLGGAHEQFF.

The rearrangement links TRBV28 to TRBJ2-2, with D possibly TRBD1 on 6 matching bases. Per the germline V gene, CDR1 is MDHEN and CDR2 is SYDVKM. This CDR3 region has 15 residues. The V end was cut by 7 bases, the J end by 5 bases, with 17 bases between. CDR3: CASINQARGTGELFF. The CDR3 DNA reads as TGTGCCAGCATCAACCAGGCTAGGGGGACCGGGGAGCTGTTTTTT.

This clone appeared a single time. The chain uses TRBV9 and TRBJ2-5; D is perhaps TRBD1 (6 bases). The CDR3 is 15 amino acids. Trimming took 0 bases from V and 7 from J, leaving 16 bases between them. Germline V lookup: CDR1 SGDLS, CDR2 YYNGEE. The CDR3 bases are TGTGCCAGCAGCGTAGGGACAGCCTCCAGCGGGACCCAGTACTTC. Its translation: CASSVGTASSGTQYF.

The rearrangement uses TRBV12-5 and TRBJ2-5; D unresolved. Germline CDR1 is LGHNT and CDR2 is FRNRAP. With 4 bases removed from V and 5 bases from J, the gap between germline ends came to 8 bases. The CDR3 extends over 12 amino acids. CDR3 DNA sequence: TGTGCTAGTGGTTCCCTCGGGGAGACCCAGTACTTC. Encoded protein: CASGSLGETQYF.

Written as DNA, the CDR3 is TGTGCCAGCTCAAGAGGGACAGACGCCAAAAACATTCAGTACTTC. This encodes CASSRGTDAKNIQYF. The chain has TRBV18 and TRBJ2-4; 7 bases align to TRBD1. This CDR3 is built from 15 residues. V lost 5 bases to trimming and J lost 1 base; unmatched junction nucleotides: 5. Germline lookup yields CDR1 KGHSH and CDR2 LQKENI.

The CDR3 DNA reads TGTGCCAGCCTAGGTTTGGAGACCCAGTACTTC. Its protein is CASLGLETQYF. The gene calls are TRBV2 and TRBJ2-5; D is ambiguous. This CDR3 has 11 residues. The germline V gene has CDR1 SNHLY and CDR2 FYNNEI. Trimming removed 8 bases at V and 5 bases at J, with 9 bases between.

The CDR3 reads CASSLGNFETQYF. The CDR3 coding sequence is TGTGCCAGCAGCCTCGGGAACTTCGAGACCCAGTACTTC. The J gene is TRBJ2-5, the V gene TRBV7-8; D perhaps matches TRBD2 (5 bases). This CDR3 is 13 amino acids long. V was cut by 5 bases and J by 5 bases, with 12 bases left in between. Germline V gene lookup returns CDR1 SGHVS and CDR2 FQNEAQ.

For the CDR3, the DNA is TGTGCCAGCAGTCAGGGGCAGCAGCTGTTTTTT. This codes for CASSQGQQLFF. This chain connects TRBV6-5 to TRBJ2-2; D is perhaps TRBD1 (6 bases). Germline CDR1 MNHEY, CDR2 SVGAGI. This CDR3 has 11 amino acids. V was pared by 5 bases and J by 12 bases, with 10 bases between.

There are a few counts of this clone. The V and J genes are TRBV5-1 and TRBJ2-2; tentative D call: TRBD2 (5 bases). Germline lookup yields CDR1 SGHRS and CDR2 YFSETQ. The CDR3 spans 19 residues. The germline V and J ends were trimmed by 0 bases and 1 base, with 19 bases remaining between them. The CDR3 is CASSLGTLRTVRNTGELFF. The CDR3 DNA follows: TGCGCCAGCAGCTTGGGGACCCTTCGGACTGTGAGGAACACCGGGGAGCTGTTTTTT.